The text below deals with one T cell receptor (beta chain). Construction of TCR beta libraries relied on iRepertoire HTBI primers and on Arm-PCR targeting CDR3 regions. TCRdb fed the multiplex PCR reads into MiXCR, producing one record per CDR3 protein. The sample carries around 250,000 distinct CDR3 sequences, around 20% recorded once. This sample was included in a study of regulatory T cells in long-lasting Graves disease. Time point indicated: newly diagnosed GD, antithyroid drugs for less than 3 months. PBMC RNA was the source of the TCR library. This CDR3 is built from 17 residues. The V and J ends lost 5 bases and 5 bases, in that order; junction bases with no gene match: 15. Germline lookup yields CDR1 DFQATT and CDR2 SNEGSKA (reference sequence).

V gene TRBV20-1 combines with J gene TRBJ2-1, with 10 nucleotides matching TRBD2. The receptor was isolated from a female donor with Graves disease. Sequenced material: peripheral blood mononuclear cells (PBMCs), taken at new diagnosis, from a patient treated with antithyroid drugs. CDR3 residues: CSAEGLAGESGNNEQFF. CDR3 DNA: TGCAGTGCTGAGGGGCTAGCGGGAGAAAGTGGGAACAATGAGCAGTTCTTC.